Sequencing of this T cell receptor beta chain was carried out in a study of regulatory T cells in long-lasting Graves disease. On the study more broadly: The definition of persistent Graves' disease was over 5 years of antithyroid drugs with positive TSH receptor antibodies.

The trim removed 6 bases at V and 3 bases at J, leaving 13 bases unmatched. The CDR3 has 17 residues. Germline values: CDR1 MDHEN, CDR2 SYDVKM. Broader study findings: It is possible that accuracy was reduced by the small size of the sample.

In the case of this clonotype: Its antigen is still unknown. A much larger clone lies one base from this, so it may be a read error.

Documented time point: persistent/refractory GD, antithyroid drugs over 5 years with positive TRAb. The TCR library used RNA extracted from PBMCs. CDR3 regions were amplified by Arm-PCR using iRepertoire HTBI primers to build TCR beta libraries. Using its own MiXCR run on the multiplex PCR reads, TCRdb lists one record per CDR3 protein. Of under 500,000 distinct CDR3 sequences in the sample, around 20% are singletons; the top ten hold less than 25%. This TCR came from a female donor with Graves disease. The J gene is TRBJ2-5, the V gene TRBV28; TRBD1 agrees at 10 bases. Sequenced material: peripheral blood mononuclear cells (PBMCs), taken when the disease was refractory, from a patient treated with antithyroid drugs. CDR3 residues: CASSPIPTGTGEETQYF. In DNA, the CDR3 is TGTGCCAGCAGCCCAATCCCCACAGGGACAGGGGAAGAGACCCAGTACTTC.